Sequencing of this T cell receptor (beta chain) was carried out in a study of cytomegalovirus exposure and HLA in healthy donors. Primers for the PCR totalled 60 Vbeta and 13 Jbeta. Generated by immunoSEQ multiplex PCR, the TCRdb table keeps only in-frame clones and is missing some. The sample records some 150,000 clones, about four fifths being singletons. The V end was cut by 4 bases, the J end by 4 bases, with 8 bases between. CDR1 is LNHDA, CDR2 SQIVND, per germline (reference sequence). CDR3 length: 13 residues. The sequence derives from a man between 18 and 35 years old in good health and CMV-seropositive. The V gene is TRBV19, the J gene TRBJ2-1; D is uncertain. Input material: PBMCs. The CDR3 sequence is CASSTSTYNEQFF. The CDR3, as DNA: TGTGCCAGTAGTACGTCAACATACAATGAGCAGTTCTTC.